The following is a T cell receptor beta chain sequence with its context. The antigen it binds to is not known. Base quality data are lacking; no much larger clone is found one base away. The sample belongs to a study of blood T cells in healthy people across ages (dated by TCRdb to between 2015 and 2017). A note on the overall study: In model experiments, template switching captured about one uniquely barcoded TCR beta cDNA molecule for every two T cells. To track age-related changes in TCR beta repertoire diversity, the study relied on deep sequencing normalized with unique cDNA molecular identifiers. Four age groups were formed from the donors: young (average roughly 16 years), middle-aged (around 39), aged (approximately 60) and long-lived (roughly 81). To avoid experimental bias, donors of different ages were distributed randomly across sequencing lanes. Using the same blood draw, the study looked at two additional independent replicas of 1 million unique cDNA reads for two donors, one aged 18 to 30 and the other aged 80 or older. The full study reports these points: Estimates of total diversity based on one million sequenced T cells were considered lower bounds and underestimates. There was a strong correlation between observed TCR beta diversity and the percentage of naive T cells measured by flow cytometry. Compared with the aged group, more naive CD4+ T cells, fewer expanded clones and increased TCR diversity were shown by the long-lived group, suggesting age selection. As age increased, observed TCR beta diversity per million T cells dropped in a roughly linear way, and a significant reduction was already evident by age 40. Since profiling was done on bulk unsorted PBMCs, naive and antigen-experienced compartments could not be conclusively compared. The CMV infection status of donors was not known, potentially confounding age-related changes in expanded clonotypes.

Receptor libraries were prepared by 5' RACE. The sequencing machine was an Illumina HiSeq 2500. The second PCR ran for roughly 7 to 11 cycles and used a J-beta primer mix along with a sample-barcoded 5' primer. A unique molecular identifier was introduced onto each TCR beta cDNA molecule by a template-switch 5' adaptor carrying 12 random nucleotides. Each sample yielded at least 3 million CDR3-containing paired-end reads. First-strand cDNA synthesis was performed from all RNA using the Mint cDNA synthesis kit, with priming by a TRBC-specific oligonucleotide. After uracil-DNA glycosylase treatment, a first 18-cycle PCR used universal primers M1SS and BC2_uni_R on all cDNA. In the source study's methods: Normalization of each sample was performed by random selection of 1 million high-quality reads, each carrying a distinct molecular identifier. Instead of being binned into consensus sequences, reads with shared molecular identifiers were discarded. MiTCR, with a Q25 quality threshold and the strictest error-elimination algorithm, was used for CDR3 identification, clonotype clustering and error correction. Lower-bound total TCR beta diversity was estimated with a nonparametric unseen species model using Euler transformation. TCRdb redid the processing of the public reads, applying fastp at Q25 and MiXCR, and retained in-frame beta chains. Every entry covers one CDR3 protein and lists the most common genes and DNA from its rows. The V and J calls follow TCRdb's processing rather than the paper's. For this sample the table gives some 1.6 million distinct CDR3 sequences, of which about 35% were detected only once. The ten most abundant clones make up approximately 10% of the sample.

CDR1 is given as LGHNA and CDR2 as YNFKEQ, both from the germline V gene. Relative to germline, V is 2 bases shorter and J is 5 bases shorter, with 12 bases between their ends. Including the terminal cysteine and phenylalanine, the CDR3 comprises 14 residues. Of all the DNA, just the CDR3 is kept, 42 bases in frame from base 1. Systemically healthy Caucasian individuals from Russia, approximately 39 in total and aged 6 to 90 years, were included as donors. Each donor gave about 9.7 milliliters of peripheral blood, drawn into EDTA-treated Vacutainer tubes. Ficoll-Paque density-gradient centrifugation was used to isolate PBMCs, with at least 6 million obtained per sample. Total RNA, at least 6 micrograms per sample, was extracted from PBMCs with Trizol reagent. For every donor, flow cytometry on a PBMC aliquot measured the percentage of naive CD45RAhigh/CD27high T cells.

The chain employs TRBV4-2 and TRBJ1-1, and the D gene may be TRBD1, 5 bases matching. This receptor was identified in a woman under 40 in good health. Material for sequencing was blood. The DNA is as follows: TGTGCCAGCAGCCAACAAGACAGCGATACTGAAGCTTTCTTT. The encoded protein is CASSQQDSDTEAFF.